A selection of T cell receptor beta chains follows, all from one sample in a study of CD8 T cells in ankylosing spondylitis. TCRdb ran MiXCR on the 5' RACE reads and lists one entry per CDR3 protein. The table includes more than 300,000 distinct CDR3 sequences, roughly 11% detected once. The sequenced material came from blood, either unsorted or a sorted T cell fraction (not recorded which). These receptors were taken from a female donor with ankylosing spondylitis or in good health (not recorded which). Each CDR3 is given with its conserved first and last residue. A D gene is named only where the DNA matches it firmly. Only part of the rows carry a size: once, few, many, or a class if the clone is expanded.

TRBJ2-5 - many TRBV7-9 14 CASSRSTGTETQYF TGTGCCAGCAGCCGAAGTACAGGGACAGAGACCCAGTACTTC
TRBJ1-1 - - TRBV30 13 CAWTRDIYTEAFF TGTGCCTGGACCCGGGACATATACACTGAAGCTTTCTTT
TRBJ2-1 - few TRBV20-1 17 CSATPDGDIHLYNEQFF TGCAGTGCTACCCCGGACGGGGACATACACCTTTACAATGAGCAGTTCTTC
TRBJ2-3 - - TRBV21-1 16 CASSSRGDRERDTQYF TGTGCCAGCAGCTCGCGAGGGGACAGAGAAAGAGATACGCAGTATTTT
TRBJ2-1 - few TRBV11-2 13 CASSLVESYEQFF TGTGCCAGCAGCTTGGTGGAATCCTATGAGCAGTTCTTC
TRBJ2-3 - - TRBV15 15 CATSRARRTPDTQYF TGTGCCACCAGCAGAGCGCGACGGACGCCAGATACGCAGTATTTT
TRBJ2-1 - many TRBV5-1 12 CASSLEGREQFF TGCGCCAGCAGCTTGGAAGGCAGGGAGCAGTTCTTC
TRBJ2-7 TRBD2 many TRBV20-1 14 CSAKRLAGAYEQYF TGCAGTGCGAAGCGCCTAGCGGGAGCCTACGAGCAGTACTTC
TRBJ2-3 TRBD1 many TRBV20-1 12 CSAGTDTDTQYF TGCAGTGCCGGGACAGACACAGATACGCAGTATTTT
TRBJ2-3 - many TRBV24-1 17 CATSDPRAGYLPDTQYF TGTGCCACCAGTGATCCGCGGGCGGGGTACCTCCCCGATACGCAGTATTTT
TRBJ2-7 - many TRBV20-1 14 CSARDQGSSYEQYF TGCAGTGCTAGAGACCAGGGAAGCTCCTACGAGCAGTACTTC
TRBJ1-4 - - TRBV2 13 CASMTDVNEKLFF TGTGCCAGCATGACAGACGTTAATGAAAAACTGTTTTTT
TRBJ2-1 - few TRBV9 14 CASSVGVGYNEQFF TGTGCCAGCAGTGTAGGGGTAGGTTACAATGAGCAGTTCTTC
TRBJ1-5 TRBD1 many TRBV5-6 16 CASSLGDRTGNQPQHF TGTGCCAGCAGCTTGGGGGACAGGACAGGCAATCAGCCCCAGCATTTT
TRBJ2-5 - many TRBV20-1 13 CSVSGRGFATQYF TGCAGTGTTAGTGGCAGGGGTTTCGCGACCCAGTACTTC
TRBJ2-1 TRBD2 many TRBV20-1 15 CSASGLAGFYNEQFF TGCAGTGCTAGTGGGTTAGCGGGGTTTTACAATGAGCAGTTCTTC
TRBJ2-3 - - TRBV20-1 13 CSGQYYGTDTQYF TGCAGTGGACAGTATTATGGCACAGATACGCAGTATTTT
TRBJ2-2 - many TRBV4-3 14 CASSQLQGSGELFF TGCGCCAGCAGCCAACTACAGGGTTCCGGGGAGCTGTTTTTT
TRBJ2-2 - many TRBV12-3/TRBV12-4 13 CASSIRQAGELFF TGTGCCAGCAGTATCCGACAGGCCGGGGAGCTGTTTTTT
TRBJ2-7 - - TRBV27 14 CASSTHGSRREQYF TGTGCCAGCAGTACCCACGGGAGTCGGCGGGAGCAGTACTTC
TRBJ1-5 - many TRBV12-3/TRBV12-4 15 CASSLSGSRNQPQHF TGTGCCAGCAGTTTATCGGGAAGTCGGAATCAGCCCCAGCATTTT
TRBJ2-1 TRBD1 - TRBV18 16 CASSPRPGGLGTEQFF TGTGCCAGCTCCCCCCGACCAGGGGGTCTGGGAACTGAGCAGTTCTTC
TRBJ2-6 TRBD2 few TRBV11-2 18 CASSLRRERLSGANVLTF TGTGCCAGCAGCTTAAGGCGGGAGAGGCTTTCTGGGGCCAACGTCCTGACTTTC
TRBJ1-1 - many TRBV29-1 14 CSVPAAVPNTEAFF TGCAGCGTCCCCGCGGCAGTCCCGAACACTGAAGCTTTCTTT
TRBJ2-2 - many TRBV18 15 CASSPRTANTGELFF TGCGCCAGCAGCCCAAGGACAGCGAACACCGGGGAGCTGTTTTTT
TRBJ1-1 - many TRBV20-1 14 CSARETGRAREAFF TGCAGTGCTAGAGAAACAGGGAGGGCGCGCGAAGCTTTCTTT
TRBJ2-7 - few TRBV20-1 12 CSARMYSYEQYF TGCAGTGCTAGGATGTACTCCTACGAGCAGTACTTC
TRBJ2-1 TRBD2 many TRBV20-1 14 CSAELAGGVGEQFF TGCAGTGCTGAACTAGCGGGGGGGGTGGGTGAGCAGTTCTTC
TRBJ2-7 TRBD2 many TRBV20-1 16 CSARAWLAGIVYEQYF TGCAGTGCTAGAGCTTGGCTAGCGGGGATAGTCTACGAGCAGTACTTC
TRBJ2-1 - many TRBV19 15 CASSRDFSSYNEQFF TGTGCCAGTAGCCGGGACTTTAGCTCCTACAATGAGCAGTTCTTC
TRBJ1-1 - - TRBV27 16 CASSAPGGARNTEAFF TGTGCCAGCAGCGCTCCGGGGGGGGCAAGGAACACTGAAGCTTTCTTT
TRBJ1-4 - - TRBV6-5 13 CASSYKDREKLFF TGTGCCAGCAGTTACAAGGACAGAGAAAAACTGTTTTTT
TRBJ1-4 - - TRBV20-1 14 CSAPYPSTNEKLFF TGCAGTGCTCCATACCCCTCAACTAATGAAAAACTGTTTTTT
TRBJ2-2 - few TRBV14 14 CASSQAGSTGELFF TGTGCCAGCAGCCAAGCAGGGTCCACCGGGGAGCTGTTTTTT
TRBJ2-3 - many TRBV11-1 15 CASSLGSGRTDTQYF TGTGCCAGCAGCTTAGGATCGGGAAGGACAGATACGCAGTATTTT
TRBJ1-5 - once TRBV2 14 CASPPTDSNQPQHF TGTGCCAGCCCCCCGACGGATAGCAATCAGCCCCAGCATTTT
TRBJ2-1 - many TRBV5-1 15 CASSLGGNVYNEQFF TGCGCCAGCAGCTTGGGGGGTAACGTCTACAATGAGCAGTTCTTC
TRBJ2-7 TRBD1 few TRBV7-4 15 CASTLKGQGSYEQYF TGTGCCAGCACCCTGAAGGGACAGGGTTCCTACGAGCAGTACTTC
TRBJ2-1 - many TRBV9 17 CASSPFDTTSSYNEQFF TGTGCCAGCAGCCCATTTGATACCACTAGCTCCTACAATGAGCAGTTCTTC
TRBJ1-3 - many TRBV28 15 CASRKGSYSGNTIYF TGTGCCAGCAGGAAGGGGTCCTACTCTGGAAACACCATATATTTT
TRBJ1-5 - many TRBV7-2 14 CASSLFRGDQPQHF TGTGCCAGCAGCTTATTCAGGGGAGATCAGCCCCAGCATTTT
TRBJ2-3 - many TRBV15 13 CATSSLQADTQYF TGTGCCACCAGCTCCCTCCAGGCAGATACGCAGTATTTT
TRBJ2-7 TRBD2 - TRBV11-2 17 CASSLGMEGGRRYEQYF TGTGCCAGCAGCTTAGGGATGGAGGGCGGGAGAAGATACGAGCAGTACTTC
TRBJ2-1 - many TRBV10-3 15 CAISGFEQGNNEQFF TGTGCCATCAGTGGCTTCGAACAGGGTAACAATGAGCAGTTCTTC
TRBJ2-7 - many TRBV10-2 12 CATYQISYEQYF TGCGCCACCTACCAAATAAGCTACGAGCAGTACTTC
TRBJ2-1 - many TRBV5-1 16 CASSWRLASSYNEQFF TGCGCCAGCAGCTGGAGACTCGCCAGCTCCTACAATGAGCAGTTCTTC
TRBJ2-1 TRBD2 - TRBV20-1 16 CCARKGLAGVANEQFF TGCTGTGCTAGAAAGGGACTAGCGGGAGTTGCAAATGAGCAGTTCTTC
TRBJ2-7 - few TRBV20-1 15 CSARGQLRRAYEQYF TGCAGTGCTAGAGGACAGTTAAGAAGGGCCTACGAGCAGTACTTC
TRBJ2-1 TRBD2 many TRBV5-1 16 CASSLVGGGVLNEQFF TGCGCCAGCAGCTTGGTCGGGGGGGGCGTTCTCAATGAGCAGTTCTTC